Below, 12 T cell receptor beta chains from the same sample are listed, as sequenced in a study of blood T cell repertoires in COVID-19 (dated by TCRdb to the early 2020s). Library preparation employed the immunoSEQ multiplex PCR assay. TCRdb stores this immuneACCESS table with in-frame sequences only. Part of the clones is absent; in the studies checked, under half of the shortfall reflects unresolved V genes, and no reason is known for the rest. The sample yields some 220,000 clones; roughly 82% were counted once. Roughly 8.7% of the sample is in the top ten clones. The sequenced sample consisted of peripheral blood. These receptors all come from a man aged 50-59 years with active or convalescent COVID-19.

This clone was seen a few times. V gene TRBV6-6 combines with J gene TRBJ1-2; 7 bases map to TRBD1. V lost 2 bases and J lost 8; bases outside the gene matches: 5. Germline assignment: CDR1 MNHNY and CDR2 SVGAGI (reference sequence). The CDR3 is 13 amino acids. CDR3 residues: CASSYLRQGGYTF. CDR3 nucleotide sequence: TGTGCCAGCAGTTACCTCCGACAGGGAGGCTACACCTTC.

This chain links TRBV10-1 with TRBJ2-4, with TRBD2 matching 10 bases. Germline V gene data show CDR1 as WNHNN and CDR2 as SYGVQD (reference sequence). V trimming: 0 bases; J trimming: 0 bases; junction bases outside the gene matches: 17. The CDR3 loop spans 22 amino acids. CDR3 coding DNA: TGCGCCAGCAGTGAGTCATCAGTTCGGCAAGCGGGAGGGCCTGTAGCCAAAAACATTCAGTACTTC. The encoded protein is CASSESSVRQAGGPVAKNIQYF.

The chain has TRBV9 and TRBJ1-1; no reliable D call. The CDR3 runs 15 residues. Germline CDR1 and CDR2: SGDLS and YYNGEE. With 4 bases removed from V and 2 bases from J, the gap between germline ends came to 15 bases. CDR3 protein: CASSPREEPNTEAFF. In DNA, the CDR3 is TGTGCCAGCAGCCCTCGGGAGGAACCTAACACTGAAGCTTTCTTT.

The chain couples TRBV6-2 or TRBV6-3 to TRBJ1-1; no clear D. The CDR3 extends over 14 amino acids. The germline V and J ends were trimmed by 5 bases and 4 bases, with 14 bases remaining between them. Germline V gives CDR1 MNHEY, CDR2 SVGEGT. The CDR3, as DNA: TGTGCCAGCAGTACGTTCGTTCGTAGCACTGAAGCTTTCTTT. Translation: CASSTFVRSTEAFF.

The chain is built from TRBV28 and TRBJ1-2; 7 bases map to TRBD1. The junction had 5 bases not matched to a gene; V was cut back by 6 bases and J by 4 bases. The CDR3 contains 13 residues. Germline V lookup: CDR1 MDHEN, CDR2 SYDVKM. The CDR3: CASSPTGPYGYTF. CDR3 in DNA: TGTGCCAGCAGCCCGACAGGGCCCTATGGCTACACCTTC.

CDR3 DNA: TGTGCCAGCAGTTTATCGGCGGCGGGTCAAGAGACCCAGTACTTC. It yields the protein CASSLSAAGQETQYF. The chain recombines TRBV27 with TRBJ2-5, with D possibly TRBD2 on 5 matching bases. The CDR3 extends over 15 amino acids. Deletions cut 0 bases from V and 2 bases from J, with 10 bases between. Per germline, CDR1 MNHEY and CDR2 SMNVEV (reference sequence).

The chain recombines TRBV19 with TRBJ1-5, with 9 bases fitting TRBD1. The CDR3 loop spans 16 amino acids. In germline, CDR1 is LNHDA, CDR2 SQIVND (reference sequence). V shed 10 bases, J shed 6 bases, and the junction held 16 bases outside the gene matches. The CDR3 region is CATRPLGDRGGQPQHF. The CDR3 nucleotides are TGTGCCACCCGCCCATTGGGCGACAGGGGGGGTCAGCCCCAGCATTTT. The entire variable domain, with the rest obtained from reference TRBV19 and TRBJ1-5, is as follows: DGGITQSPKYLFRKEGQNVTLSCEQNLNHDAMYWYRQDPGQGLRLIYYSQIVNDFQKGDIAEGYSVSREKKESFPLTVTSAQKNPTAFYLCATRPLGDRGGQPQHFGDGTRLSIL.

In this sample, this clone turned up once. The chain recombines TRBV7-6 with TRBJ2-3; a weak D match, TRBD2 (5 bases). Germline lookup yields CDR1 SGHVS and CDR2 FNYEAQ. The CDR3 consists of 14 residues. Trimming took off 5 bases at V and 2 bases at J, with 11 bases between the two ends. CDR3 loop: CASSVRELTDTQYF. The CDR3 DNA sequence: TGTGCCAGCAGCGTACGGGAACTCACAGATACGCAGTATTTT.

This clone was seen only a few times. Other DNA sequences in this specimen translate into the identical CDR3. The CDR3 nucleotides read TGTGCCAGCCTTGGACGCCAGGGTGGCGGCTACACCTTC. Translated, it gives CASLGRQGGGYTF. The chain is built from TRBV7-2 and TRBJ1-2; maybe TRBD1 (5 bases). Germline loops: CDR1 SGHTA, CDR2 FQGNSA. The CDR3 has 13 residues. Trimming left V 8 bases short and J 8 bases short, with 18 bases between.

V usage is TRBV2 and J usage is TRBJ2-1, with TRBD1 matching 9 bases. V was pared by 8 bases and J by 6 bases, with 8 bases of the junction left unmatched. Germline lookup yields CDR1 SNHLY and CDR2 FYNNEI. The CDR3 contains 14 residues. The CDR3 nucleotides read TGTGCCAGCGGACGGGACAGGGATCGCAATGAGCAGTTCTTC. This sequence encodes CASGRDRDRNEQFF.

This chain joins TRBV9 and TRBJ2-2, with D possibly matching TRBD2 (6 bases). This CDR3 is 16 amino acids long. V lost 2 bases and J lost 4, with 15 bases in between. Germline CDR1 reads SGDLS; CDR2 reads YYNGEE. This chain's CDR3 is CASSVGGGSGTGELFF. In DNA, the CDR3 is TGTGCCAGCAGCGTTGGAGGAGGGTCGGGCACCGGGGAGCTGTTTTTT.

This clone was observed a few times. The chain carries TRBV7-2 and TRBJ1-1; D is perhaps TRBD1 (6 bases). Germline CDR1 SGHTA, CDR2 FQGNSA. V was shortened by 5 bases and J by 7 bases, with 17 bases between the two germline ends. This CDR3 contains 14 residues. CDR3 sequence: CASSPSSGAVEAFF. The CDR3 coding sequence is TGTGCCAGCAGCCCCAGCTCAGGGGCGGTTGAAGCTTTCTTT.